Sequencing of this TCR beta chain was carried out in a study of Ad26.COV2.S vaccination and SARS-CoV-2 variants. Profiling relied on immunoSEQ multiplex PCR, and the TCRdb table lists in-frame clones only, not all of them. The table includes 380,000 or so clones, about four fifths detected once. Treatment indicated: roughly 19 received Ad26.COV2.S at low or high dose, single or two shots; several received placebo; per-sample allocation not given. Sampling happened 63 days after the first vaccine or placebo injection. Immunization relied on an Ad26 vector, which expressed Wuhan-strain SARS-CoV-2 spike. This clone was found once. V lost 3 bases to trimming and J lost 9 bases; unmatched junction nucleotides: 12. CDR1 is SGHNT, CDR2 YYREEE, per germline (reference sequence). CDR3 length: 15 amino acids.

The sequencing here drew on peripheral blood, taken in a trial of Ad26.COV2.S vaccine versus placebo. This sequence originates from a person aged 18-65 years who received the Ad26.COV2.S COVID-19 vaccine or a placebo. The gene calls are TRBV5-4 and TRBJ2-7, with TRBD1 identical over 10 bases. DNA of the CDR3: TGTGCCAGCAGCTATACCGGGACAGGGGCTAGCGGGCAGTACTTC. It translates to CASSYTGTGASGQYF. The whole variable domain, remainder taken from reference TRBV5-4 and TRBJ2-7, is ETGVTQSPTHLIKTRGQQVTLRCSSQSGHNTVSWYQQALGQGPQFIFQYYREEENGRGNFPPRFSGLQFPNYSSELNVNALELDDSALYLCASSYTGTGASGQYFGPGTRLTVT.